This section outlines one T cell receptor (beta chain) sequence together with its context. What it binds is unknown. Germline values: CDR1 SNHLY, CDR2 FYNNEI. This CDR3 has 15 amino acids. The V end was cut by 3 bases, the J end by 3 bases, with 12 bases between. This sample is part of a study of T cell responses to AZD1222 COVID-19 vaccine. TCRdb keeps only in-frame clones here, not all; method: immunoSEQ multiplex PCR. Among approximately 170,000 clones listed, around 87% were seen once. Regarding the study as a whole: All repertoire sampling was performed exclusively after the peak T cell response. Spike-spanning, vaccine-associated CD4 TCRs were dominant at 160-218 and 743-854. Clonal diversity may have been underestimated, and the donors were mostly white British, with more females than males.

Sequenced material: peripheral blood, taken on day 0 of AZD1222 vaccination. This TCR came from an adult in good health. V is TRBV2 and J is TRBJ1-5; D gene uncertain. CDR3: CASSEAIWVNQPQHF. DNA of the CDR3: TGTGCCAGCAGTGAGGCAATCTGGGTCAATCAGCCCCAGCATTTT.